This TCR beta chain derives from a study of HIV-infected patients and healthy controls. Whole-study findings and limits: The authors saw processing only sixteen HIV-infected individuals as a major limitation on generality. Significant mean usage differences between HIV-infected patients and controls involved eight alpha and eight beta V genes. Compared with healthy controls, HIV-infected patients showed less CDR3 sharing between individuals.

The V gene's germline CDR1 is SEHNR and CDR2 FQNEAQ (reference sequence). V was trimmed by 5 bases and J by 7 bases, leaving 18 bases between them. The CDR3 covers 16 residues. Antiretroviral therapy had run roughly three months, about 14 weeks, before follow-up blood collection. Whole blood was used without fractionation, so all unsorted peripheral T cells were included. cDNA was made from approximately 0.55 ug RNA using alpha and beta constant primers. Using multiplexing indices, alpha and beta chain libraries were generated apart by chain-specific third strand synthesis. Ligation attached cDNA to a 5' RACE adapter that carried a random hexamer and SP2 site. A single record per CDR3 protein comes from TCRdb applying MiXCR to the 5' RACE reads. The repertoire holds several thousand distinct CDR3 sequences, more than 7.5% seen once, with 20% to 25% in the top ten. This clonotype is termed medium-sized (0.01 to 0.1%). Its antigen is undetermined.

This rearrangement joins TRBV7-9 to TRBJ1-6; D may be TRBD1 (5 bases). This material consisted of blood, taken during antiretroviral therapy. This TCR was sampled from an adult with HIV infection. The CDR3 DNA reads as TGTGCCAGCAGCATTTGGGGCGAGGCAAAGAATTCACCCCTCCACTTT. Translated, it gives CASSIWGEAKNSPLHF.